This TCR beta chain emerged from a study of memory CD4+ T cells and cytomegalovirus serostatus. The study, taken as a whole, reports: Each of 67 CMV-associated TCRbeta sequences occurred in one to five individuals.

Single viable CD3+CD4+CD8-CD45RO+ cells were sorted as the memory CD4+ T cells. V lost 2 bases to trimming and J lost 7 bases, with 15 bases between them. CDR1 SGHVS and CDR2 FQNEAQ come from the germline V gene. The CDR3 spans 16 residues. This clone came up once. Its antigen remains unidentified. Profiled with immunoSEQ multiplex PCR; TCRdb holds only in-frame clones, not every one. The repertoire holds tens of thousands of clones, with around 82% as singletons. The TCR comes from an adult in good health and CMV-seronegative. Input material: memory CD4+ T cells from blood. The chain has TRBV7-8 and TRBJ1-6; no reliable D call. This chain's CDR3 is CASSLYVGIINSPLHF. For the CDR3, the DNA is TGTGCCAGCAGCTTATACGTAGGGATAATAAATTCACCCCTCCACTTT.